This T cell receptor beta chain is from a study of blood T cell repertoires in COVID-19. Study at large: Samples came from the United States, Italy and Spain, spanning acute and convalescent COVID-19. PBMCs, B-cell-depleted T cells, or T cells were the source of the cDNA or gDNA that made up the material.

V lost 4 bases and J 1 base, leaving 9 bases between the germline ends. CDR1 is SGHTA, CDR2 FQGTGA, per germline. The CDR3 runs 14 residues. Per the authors' pipeline: Nucleated cell number was recorded as an estimate derived from reference gene primer amplification. Sequenced by immunoSEQ multiplex PCR; TCRdb stores in-frame clones only, minus some. Clone size and V and J calls were adopted from that table, with D and trimming inferred from the DNA. Seen here are approximately 91,000 clones, 76% observed once, and the top ten hold 7%. This clone was seen a few times. This chain joins TRBV7-3 and TRBJ2-3; D might be TRBD2 (5 bases). Sequencing used peripheral blood. The TCR originated in a man between 65 and 79 years old with acute or convalescent COVID-19. The DNA of the CDR3 is TGTGCCAGCAGCTCGTACGGGGGCACAGATACGCAGTATTTT. The encoded protein is CASSSYGGTDTQYF.